This TCR beta chain was observed in a study of human T cells and chemical hapten exposure. Across the whole study: The cohort included alopecia areata under or over 50% scalp, totalis and universalis. Variability of per-sample TCR yields stemmed mainly from small differences in pooled library volume. Regarding the study as a whole: Significantly more large CDR3 similarity clusters arose among expanded TCRs than among controls.

Noted time point: patch test 2, 6 weeks after DPC sensitization. Treatment indicated: therapeutic diphenylcyclopropenone sensitization with weekly scalp DPC. Blood collection happened ahead of applying each patch test. As for this clonotype: Its antigen is not known.

TCRdb recomputed calls from the RACE reads with MiXCR, one row per CDR3 protein. There are 70,000 to 95,000 distinct CDR3 sequences in the sample; about 6.6% occur only once, and under 1.5% lies in the top ten. The CDR3 is 15 amino acids. Germline trimming cut 3 bases from V and 5 bases from J; bases unmatched to any gene: 7. The V gene is TRBV12-3 or TRBV12-4, the J gene TRBJ1-2, with 9 bases aligning to TRBD1. Specimen: whole blood, collected in connection with sensitization to the hapten diphenylcyclopropenone (DPC). The source is a woman aged 25 to 39 with alopecia areata. Some clones in this sample may be carry-over from other donors' samples. This CDR3 is CASSFQGQGGYGYTF. Written as DNA, the CDR3 is TGTGCCAGCAGTTTCCAGGGACAGGGAGGGTATGGCTACACCTTC.